This TCR beta chain stems from a study of metastatic and nonmetastatic thyroid tumors. This clone was seen a few times. Its antigen is currently unknown. Each patient came to thyroid surgery without any prior treatment (of any kind). Original processing notes: What underpinned the distant-metastasis classifier for papillary thyroid cancer was the set of CDR3 differences across clinicopathological groups. MiXCR was used by TCRdb to re-call the PCR reads. These V and J calls derive from TCRdb rather than the authors' analysis. The table has about 43,000 clones, roughly 3.1% seen once. General study results and limits: Malignant thyroid tumors reportedly had TCR beta diversity that was significantly higher than in benign nodules, in blood and tumor.

The TCR originated in a female donor with papillary thyroid cancer or a benign thyroid nodule (not recorded which). Some clones in this sample may be carry-over from other donors' samples. What was sequenced was blood.

The CDR3 nucleotides are TGTGCCAGCAGTCAATCGACCCCTTGGAACACTGAAGCTTTCTTT. It encodes CASSQSTPWNTEAFF. The rearrangement uses TRBV6-1 and TRBJ1-1; D remains ambiguous. V was cut by 5 bases and J by 1 base, with 14 bases left in between. Germline values: CDR1 MNHNS, CDR2 SASEGT. The CDR3 totals 15 residues.